This T cell receptor beta chain was recorded in a study of T cell repertoires in cytomegalovirus infection (dated by TCRdb to about 2019). For the study in its entirety: Donor HLA type was relevant to the analysis, because carriage of CMV infection together with the matching HLA type was indicated by public TCR beta signatures. Broader findings and caveats from the paper: Carriers of CMV infection plus the relevant HLA type were discriminated by the cumulative frequency of public TCR beta family members in the study cohort and in an independent roughly 400-donor cohort. In the ex vivo response, HLA-C-restricted CMV-specific TCR beta clonotypes were dominant, and in two of eight donors the single most frequent clonotype came from this HLA-C-restricted group.

Sequencing relied on an Illumina HiSeq 1500. Through fastp at Q25 and MiXCR, TCRdb rebuilt clones from the public reads, retaining in-frame beta chains. Under each unique CDR3 protein, matching rows form one entry showing the most common genes and DNA. In this sample the table shows some 240,000 distinct CDR3 sequences, approximately 15% of which occur a single time. Around 43% of the sample lies in the top ten. This clonotype appeared a few times. Its antigen is currently not known. No much larger clonotype is one base removed from it; base qualities were not supplied. The germline ends are 14 bases apart after V is trimmed by 0 bases and J by 9 bases. Reading the germline V gene (reference sequence) gives CDR1 LNHNV and CDR2 YYDKDF. Its CDR3 holds 14 amino acids, cysteine through phenylalanine. CDR3 DNA is the only sequence kept; it has 42 bases, read in frame from the first base.

This chain is built from TRBV15 and TRBJ2-5; the D gene cannot be resolved reliably. The sequenced material came from CD8+ T cells from PBMCs. The TCR originated in a human donor in good health (CMV status not recorded). Some clones in this sample may be carry-over from other donors' samples. The CDR3 has the sequence CATSRDGTDGAQYF. Read as DNA, the sequence is TGTGCCACCAGCAGAGATGGAACCGATGGGGCCCAGTACTTC.